This T cell receptor beta chain appears in the sequencing data of a study of T cells expressing NK-cell markers. Study-level information: The sequencing cohort of eight donors included seven HCMV-seropositive individuals and one seronegative individual. Findings of the study overall: Whether expanded NKG2C+ T cell clones were HCMV specific stayed uncertain. The share of CD8+ T cells held by dominant NKG2C+ clonotypes was about 1.0-7.5% in 5 or 6 donors.

For this clonotype: Its antigen is unknown.

What made the TCR beta cDNA was 5'RACE template switching with UMIs. TCRdb re-called the 5' RACE reads and shows each CDR3 protein once, DNA omitted. This table holds some 410,000 distinct CDR3 sequences. Germline V gives CDR1 DFQATT, CDR2 SNEGSKA (reference sequence). The CDR3 runs to 15 residues. The sample consisted of blood T cells: a sorted CD56 or NKG2C T cell subset, CD4+ or CD8+ T cells, or bulk PBMC T cells (not recorded which). The rearrangement links TRBV20-1 to TRBJ2-1. This receptor was taken from a woman aged 18-70 years in good health. This CDR3 reads CSAADTGSSYNEQFF.